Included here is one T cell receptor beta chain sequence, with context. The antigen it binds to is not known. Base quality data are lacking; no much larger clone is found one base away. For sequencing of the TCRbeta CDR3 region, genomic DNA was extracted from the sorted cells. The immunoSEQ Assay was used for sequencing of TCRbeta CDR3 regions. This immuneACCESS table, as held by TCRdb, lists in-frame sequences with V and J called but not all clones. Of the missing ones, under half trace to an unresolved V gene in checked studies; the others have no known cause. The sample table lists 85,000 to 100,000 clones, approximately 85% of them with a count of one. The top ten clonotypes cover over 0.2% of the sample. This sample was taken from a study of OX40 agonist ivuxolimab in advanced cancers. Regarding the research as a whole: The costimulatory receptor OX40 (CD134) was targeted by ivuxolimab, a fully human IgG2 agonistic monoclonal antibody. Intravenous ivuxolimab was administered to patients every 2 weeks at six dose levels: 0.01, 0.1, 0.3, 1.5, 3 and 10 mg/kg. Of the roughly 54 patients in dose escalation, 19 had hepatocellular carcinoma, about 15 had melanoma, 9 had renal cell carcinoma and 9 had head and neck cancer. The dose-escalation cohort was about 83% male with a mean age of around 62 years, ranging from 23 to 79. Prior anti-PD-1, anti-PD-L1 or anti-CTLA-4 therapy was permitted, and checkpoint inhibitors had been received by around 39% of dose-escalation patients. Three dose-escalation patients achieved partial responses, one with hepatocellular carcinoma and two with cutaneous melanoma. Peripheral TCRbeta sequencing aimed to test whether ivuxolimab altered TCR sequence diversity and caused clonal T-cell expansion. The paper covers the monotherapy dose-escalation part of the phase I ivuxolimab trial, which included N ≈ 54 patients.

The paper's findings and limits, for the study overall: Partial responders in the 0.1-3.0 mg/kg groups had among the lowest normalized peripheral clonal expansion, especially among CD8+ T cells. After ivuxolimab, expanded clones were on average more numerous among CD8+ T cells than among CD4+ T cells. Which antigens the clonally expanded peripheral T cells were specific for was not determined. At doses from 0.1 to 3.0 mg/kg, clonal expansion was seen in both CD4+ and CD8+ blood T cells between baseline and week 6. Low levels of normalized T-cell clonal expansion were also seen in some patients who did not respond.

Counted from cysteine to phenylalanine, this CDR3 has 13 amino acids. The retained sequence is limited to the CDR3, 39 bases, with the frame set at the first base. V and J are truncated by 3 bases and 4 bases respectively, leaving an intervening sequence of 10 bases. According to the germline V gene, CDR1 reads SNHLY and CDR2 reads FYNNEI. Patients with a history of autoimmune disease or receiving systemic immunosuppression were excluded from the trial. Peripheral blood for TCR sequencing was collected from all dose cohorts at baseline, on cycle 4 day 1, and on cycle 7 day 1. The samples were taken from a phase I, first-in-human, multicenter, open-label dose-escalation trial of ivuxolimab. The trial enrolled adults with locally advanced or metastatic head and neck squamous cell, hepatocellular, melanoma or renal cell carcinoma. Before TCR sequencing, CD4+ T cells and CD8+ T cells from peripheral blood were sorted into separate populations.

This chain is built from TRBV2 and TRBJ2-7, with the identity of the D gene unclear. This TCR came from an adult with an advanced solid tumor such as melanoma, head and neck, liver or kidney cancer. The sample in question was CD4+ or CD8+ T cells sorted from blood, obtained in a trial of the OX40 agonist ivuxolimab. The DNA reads TGTGCCAGCAGTGACAACCCCCTATACGAGCAGTACTTC. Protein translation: CASSDNPLYEQYF.